This T cell receptor beta chain was observed in a study of prognosis after radiotherapy for stage I lung cancer. Broader study findings: Shannon entropy after stereotactic body radiation therapy was lower in patients who developed distant metastases. Patients given stereotactic body radiation therapy showed fewer unique TCR clones afterward, median about 9,700 versus 6,500.

The authors drew 4.5 to 7 milliliters of peripheral blood at each of two time points. Many counts were recorded for this clonotype. Its antigen is still unknown. Template was genomic DNA; TCR beta CDR3 amplified in two multiplex PCR rounds. First-round PCR used primers specific to each TRBV and TRBJ gene. Each CDR3 protein gets one entry after TCRdb re-called the multiplex PCR reads with MiXCR. The sample lists about 19,000 distinct CDR3 sequences, 50% occurring once. The germline gives CDR1 SGHTA, CDR2 FQGNSA. This CDR3 is built from 14 residues. Trimming removed 0 bases from V and 7 bases from J, with 12 bases in between.

The source of this sequence is a donor over 45 with non-small cell lung cancer. The V and J genes are TRBV7-2 and TRBJ1-2, with D perhaps TRBD1 (5 bases). Sample: PBMCs, taken before or after stereotactic body radiation therapy (not recorded which). This chain's CDR3 is CASSLAYRPSGYTF. DNA of the CDR3: TGTGCCAGCAGCTTAGCATACAGGCCCTCTGGCTACACCTTC.